This T cell receptor (beta chain) was sequenced in a study of T cells in Graves' hyperthyroidism and ophthalmopathy. Findings and limits, study-wide: The model identified upcoming ophthalmopathy a median roughly 6 months ahead of onset.

Uncontrolled infection, other autoimmune disease, pregnancy and lactation each barred patients from inclusion. Trimming stripped 4 bases from V and 4 bases from J, with 5 bases between. The CDR3 is made up of 12 amino acids. Authors of the study amplified TCR beta CDR3 regions from RNA transcripts. In the first-round RT-PCR of the TCR CDR3, the HTBI primer set was used. TCRdb reprocessed the multiplex PCR reads with MiXCR, giving one entry per CDR3 protein. The profile shows 250,000 or so distinct CDR3 sequences, 16% of them singletons. There are many counts of this clonotype. Its antigen is currently unknown.

The chain carries TRBV12-3 or TRBV12-4 and TRBJ2-1; D unclear. This TCR came from a woman aged 18-30 years with Graves' ophthalmopathy. The material sequenced was blood. The CDR3 region has the DNA TGTGCCAGCAGTTCACTATACAATGAGCAGTTCTTC. Its translation is CASSSLYNEQFF.